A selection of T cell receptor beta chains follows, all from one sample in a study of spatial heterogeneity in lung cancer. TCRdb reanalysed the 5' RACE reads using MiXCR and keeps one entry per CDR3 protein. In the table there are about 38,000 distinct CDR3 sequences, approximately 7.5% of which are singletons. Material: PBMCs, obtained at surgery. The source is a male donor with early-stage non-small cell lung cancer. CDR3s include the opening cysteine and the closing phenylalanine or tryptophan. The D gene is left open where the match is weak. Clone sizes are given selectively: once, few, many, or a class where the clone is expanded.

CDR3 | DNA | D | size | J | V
CASSQAAYNEQFF | TGTGCCAGCAGCCAAGCAGCCTACAATGAGCAGTTCTTC | - | - | TRBJ2-1 | TRBV14
CASSLASSLLNGYTF | TGTGCCAGCAGCTTAGCGTCCAGTCTTCTCAATGGCTACACCTTC | - | many | TRBJ1-2 | TRBV7-9
CASSYSRDNYGHTF | TGTGCCAGCAGTTACTCGCGGGACAACTATGGCCACACCTTC | - | - | TRBJ1-2 | TRBV6-6
CASSLQSKGADGYTF | TGTGCCAGCAGCCTCCAATCAAAGGGGGCGGATGGCTACACCTTC | TRBD1 | few | TRBJ1-2 | TRBV16
CASTQRDGVNTGELFF | TGTGCCAGCACCCAAAGGGACGGAGTGAACACCGGGGAGCTGTTTTTT | - | many | TRBJ2-2 | TRBV21-1
CASSPLLSGVNTEAFF | TGTGCCAGCAGTCCACTACTCTCCGGAGTGAACACTGAAGCTTTCTTT | - | many | TRBJ1-1 | TRBV28
CASSLRGQSKNNEQFF | TGTGCCAGTAGTTTGAGGGGGCAGTCCAAAAACAATGAGCAGTTCTTC | TRBD1 | - | TRBJ2-1 | TRBV19
CASSFRDTGELFF | TGTGCCAGCAGTTTCCGTGACACCGGGGAGCTGTTTTTT | - | many | TRBJ2-2 | TRBV12-3/TRBV12-4
CASSQDFRRTGELFF | TGTGCCAGCAGCCAAGATTTTCGACGAACCGGGGAGCTGTTTTTT | - | - | TRBJ2-2 | TRBV4-2
CASSSRDRGIRDTGELFF | TGTGCCAGCAGCAGCCGGGACAGGGGGATACGAGACACCGGGGAGTTGTTTTTT | TRBD1 | few | TRBJ2-2 | TRBV7-9
CASSPRNRDGYTF | TGTGCCAGCTCACCCCGAAACAGGGATGGCTACACCTTC | - | few | TRBJ1-2 | TRBV18
CASSQLAGNTEAFF | TGTGCCAGCAGCCAGCTAGCAGGGAACACTGAAGCTTTCTTT | - | - | TRBJ1-1 | TRBV7-3
CASSLGYPSNQPQHF | TGTGCCAGCAGCTTAGGATACCCTAGCAATCAGCCCCAGCATTTT | - | - | TRBJ1-5 | TRBV7-8
CASSEYREEETQYF | TGCGCCAGCAGCGAGTACAGGGAGGAAGAGACCCAGTACTTC | - | many | TRBJ2-5 | TRBV5-1
CSVARGTTYEQYF | TGCAGCGTTGCAAGGGGGACGACCTACGAGCAGTACTTC | - | many | TRBJ2-7 | TRBV29-1
CASSPDSYNQPQHF | TGCGCCAGCAGCCCCGACAGCTACAATCAGCCCCAGCATTTT | - | many | TRBJ1-5 | TRBV5-1
CASSLSSRLTFNEQFF | TGTGCCAGCAGTTTATCTTCCCGCCTCACTTTCAATGAGCAGTTCTTC | - | few | TRBJ2-1 | TRBV27
CASSPLRGEWAGNTIYF | TGTGCCAGCAGCCCCCTCAGGGGAGAGTGGGCTGGAAACACCATATATTTT | - | many | TRBJ1-3 | TRBV5-6